The clone carrying this T cell receptor (beta chain) was found many times. With V trimmed by 4 bases and J by 3 bases, 7 bases remained unmatched. The CDR3 spans 15 residues. Germline CDR1 reads SGHRS; CDR2 reads YFSETQ. Using RNA transcripts as the source, TCR beta CDR3 regions were amplified. First-round RT-PCR targeting the TCR CDR3 was performed with the HTBI primer set. MiXCR was run by TCRdb on the multiplex PCR reads, yielding one entry per CDR3 protein. Seen here are 500,000 to 750,000 distinct CDR3 sequences, approximately 14% observed once, and the top ten hold around 7.5%. The sample belongs to a study of T cells in Graves' hyperthyroidism and ophthalmopathy. No progression to ophthalmopathy during 18 months of follow-up defined stable disease. Diagnosis of hyperthyroidism was new in patients aged 18 to 65, and its duration was under 2 months.

This TCR was recovered from a woman in her 30s with Graves' hyperthyroidism. Input material: blood. The chain has TRBV5-1 and TRBJ2-7; 10 nucleotides line up with TRBD1. CDR3 residues: CASSTTGGRNYEQYF. CDR3 bases: TGCGCCAGCAGCACGACAGGGGGCCGTAACTACGAGCAGTACTTC.